This T cell receptor (beta chain) was captured in a study of cytomegalovirus exposure and HLA in healthy donors. Study-level results: Researchers counted 164 TCR beta chains as cytomegalovirus-associated.

In regard to this clone: Its antigen is undetermined.

The repertoire was sequenced with immunoSEQ multiplex PCR; TCRdb's copy has only in-frame clones and lacks some. The data hold fewer than 120,000 clones, with roughly nine tenths observed a single time. This CDR3 is 13 amino acids long. From germline, CDR1 is SGDLS and CDR2 YYNGEE. The V and J ends lost 0 bases and 4 bases respectively, with 8 bases between them. This TCR came from a woman between 18 and 30 years old in good health and CMV-seronegative. The source material was PBMCs. The chain is built from TRBV9 and TRBJ2-7, with a possible D match to TRBD2 (5 bases). CDR3 coding DNA: TGTGCCAGCAGCGTAGTTGAGGGATACGAGCAGTACTTC. It yields the protein CASSVVEGYEQYF.